Below are 29 T cell receptor beta chains sequenced from a single sample in a study of Ad26.COV2.S vaccination and SARS-CoV-2 variants (dated by TCRdb to the early 2020s). Receptor libraries were prepared by the immunoSEQ multiplex PCR assay. TCRdb retrieved this table from immuneACCESS and kept in-frame rearrangements only. Not all clones are present; in checked studies, unresolved V genes account for under half, and no reason is known for the remainder. The sample table holds around 400,000 clones, of which 70% to 90% were seen once. 1.9% of the sample is taken by the ten largest. The label giving this sample's treatment or condition can be read as: 15 to 20 received Ad26.COV2.S at low or high dose, single or two shots; about 5 received placebo; per-sample allocation not given. For vaccine and placebo recipients, the sequenced repertoires came from samples collected on day 63 after the first injection.

Sequencing used peripheral blood, obtained in a trial of Ad26.COV2.S vaccine versus placebo. Receptors originate from a person aged 18 to 65 who received the Ad26.COV2.S COVID-19 vaccine or a placebo.

The table lists this clone with a few counts. This chain connects TRBV9 to TRBJ1-1; D gene uncertain. The germline V gene has CDR1 SGDLS and CDR2 YYNGEE. Trimming pared 4 bases from V and 1 base from J, leaving 8 bases between. CDR3 size: 13 residues. CDR3 DNA: TGTGCCAGCAGCCCCGGAGGGAACACTGAAGCTTTCTTT. Amino acids: CASSPGGNTEAFF. Variable domain in full (rest from reference TRBV9 and TRBJ1-1): DSGVTQTPKHLITATGQRVTLRCSPRSGDLSVYWYQQSLDQGLQFLIQYYNGEERAKGNILERFSAQQFPDLHSELNLSSLELGDSALYFCASSPGGNTEAFFGQGTRLTVV.

The chain couples TRBV24-1 to TRBJ2-7; no clear D gene. The germline gives CDR1 KGHDR, CDR2 SFDVKD. V was clipped by 3 bases and J by 2 bases, with 13 bases between them. The CDR3 is 15 amino acids. This CDR3 is CATSDPRRNPYEQYF. The CDR3 bases are TGTGCCACCAGTGATCCCAGACGGAATCCCTACGAGCAGTACTTC.

This clone turned up a few times. This chain joins TRBV28 and TRBJ2-7, with 8 positions matching TRBD1. Trimming cost V 2 bases and J 3 bases; bases outside gene matches: 15. In germline, CDR1 is MDHEN, CDR2 SYDVKM. The CDR3 is 18 residues long. Here the CDR3 reads CASSLGRNRTGTFYEQYF. The CDR3 DNA reads as TGTGCCAGCAGTTTAGGTAGGAACCGGACAGGGACCTTCTACGAGCAGTACTTC.

The V call is TRBV7-9, the J call TRBJ2-5, with D uncertain. Germline-derived CDR1 and CDR2 are SEHNR and FQNEAQ (reference sequence). The CDR3 sequence is 13 residues long. Trimming pared 2 bases from V and 3 bases from J, leaving 7 bases between. Written as DNA, the CDR3 is TGTGCCAGCAGCTTATCCGGAGAAGAGACCCAGTACTTC. This translates into CASSLSGEETQYF.

The gene calls are TRBV28 and TRBJ2-3; a weak D match, TRBD1 (5 bases). The V gene lost 5 bases and the J gene lost 0 bases, with 27 bases spanning the gap. This CDR3 is built from 20 residues. CDR1 and CDR2 from the germline V gene are MDHEN and SYDVKM. The CDR3 loop reads CASSPPGPYRQFPSTDTQYF. CDR3 in DNA: TGTGCCAGCAGTCCTCCCGGGCCTTACAGACAGTTCCCCAGCACAGATACGCAGTATTTT.

This clone was detected only once. This chain links TRBV3-1 (or the pseudogene TRBV3-2) with TRBJ2-1, with D unresolved. The CDR3 length is 14 residues. Germline V gene data show CDR1 as LGHDT and CDR2 as YNNKEL (reference sequence). Trimming removed 1 base from V and 0 bases from J, with 4 bases in between. CDR3 DNA: TGTGCCAGCAGCCAAGGAGCCTCCTACAATGAGCAGTTCTTC. Amino acid sequence: CASSQGASYNEQFF.

The chain employs TRBV27 and TRBJ1-6; 11 bases agree with TRBD1. This CDR3 is built from 16 residues. Germline trimming cut 3 bases from V and 6 bases from J; bases unmatched to any gene: 4. Germline V gene sequence: CDR1 MNHEY, CDR2 SMNVEV (reference sequence). The CDR3 DNA reads TGTGCCAGCAGTTTCGGGACAGGGGGACCTAATTCACCCCTCCACTTT. This encodes CASSFGTGGPNSPLHF.

With respect to this clone: Other DNA sequences in this sample translate to the same CDR3. The rearrangement links TRBV12-3 or TRBV12-4 to TRBJ2-7; no firm D call. This CDR3 has 13 amino acids. Trimming took 1 base from V and 2 from J, leaving 6 bases between them. CDR3 sequence reads: CASSLVGTYEQYF. The CDR3 nucleotides read TGTGCCAGCAGTTTAGTTGGGACCTACGAGCAGTACTTC.

CDR3 coding DNA: TGTGCCACCAGCAGGTCAGCGGGAGACTCCTACAATGAGCAGTTCTTC. This gives the protein CATSRSAGDSYNEQFF. The V and J genes are TRBV15 and TRBJ2-1; 8 bases are shared with TRBD2. V lost 3 bases to trimming and J lost 0 bases; unmatched junction nucleotides: 4. Germline values: CDR1 LNHNV, CDR2 YYDKDF (reference sequence). CDR3 length: 16 residues. The full variable domain, in which reference TRBV15 and TRBJ2-1 provide the parts outside the CDR3, is DAMVIQNPRYQVTQFGKPVTLSCSQTLNHNVMYWYQQKSSQAPKLLFHYYDKDFNNEADTPDNFQSRRPNTSFCFLDIRSPGLGDTAMYLCATSRSAGDSYNEQFFGPGTRLTVL.

The CDR3, as DNA: TGTGCCAGCAGTGAGCGACAGGGGGTCGGCTATGGCTACACCTTC. This encodes CASSERQGVGYGYTF. The V gene is TRBV2, the J gene TRBJ1-2, with 9 bases identical to TRBD1. The V and J ends lost 3 bases and 4 bases, in that order; junction bases with no gene match: 6. The CDR3 is made up of 15 amino acids. Germline V gene data show CDR1 as SNHLY and CDR2 as FYNNEI.

The chain links TRBV30 to TRBJ2-1; either TRBD1 or TRBD2 may supply D (6 bases each). The CDR3 runs to 13 residues. The V gene's germline CDR1 is GTSNPN and CDR2 SVGIG (reference sequence). V was cut by 0 bases and J by 8 bases, with 11 bases left in between. CDR3 amino acids: CAWSVGGLHEQFF. The CDR3 nucleotides read TGTGCCTGGAGTGTAGGGGGGTTACATGAGCAGTTCTTC.

This clone is termed medium-sized (0.01 to 0.1%). The J gene is TRBJ2-5, the V gene TRBV27; D may be TRBD1 (6 bases). The germline CDR1 and CDR2 sequences are MNHEY and SMNVEV (reference sequence). Trimming left V 0 bases short and J 4 bases short, with 18 bases between. The CDR3 runs to 17 residues. CDR3 nucleotides: TGTGCCAGCAGTTTATCGTGGGACGAGACAGGATTAGAGACCCAGTACTTC. It specifies CASSLSWDETGLETQYF.

This rearrangement joins TRBV28 to TRBJ1-6; D not certain. Trimming took 4 bases from V and 2 from J, leaving 3 bases between them. The CDR3 spans 13 residues. Germline-derived CDR1 and CDR2 are MDHEN and SYDVKM. The CDR3 region is CASSSTYNSPLHF. CDR3 nucleotides: TGTGCCAGCAGTTCCACCTATAATTCACCCCTCCACTTT.

The chain carries TRBV11-2 and TRBJ1-1; D call uncertain. The CDR3 sequence is 13 residues long. The germline V and J ends were trimmed by 2 bases and 1 base, with 5 bases remaining between them. The V gene's germline CDR1 is SGHAT and CDR2 FQNNGV. The CDR3 reads CASSLRQNTEAFF. For the CDR3, the DNA is TGTGCCAGCAGCTTAAGACAGAACACTGAAGCTTTCTTT.

V gene TRBV6-5 combines with J gene TRBJ1-1; D gene uncertain. Trimming removed 9 bases from V and 0 bases from J, with 11 bases in between. Germline V gene lookup returns CDR1 MNHEY and CDR2 SVGAGI. There are 13 residues in the CDR3. The CDR3 nucleotides read TGTGCCAGTACCGGTGTTATGAACACTGAAGCTTTCTTT. It is translated as CASTGVMNTEAFF.

The V gene is TRBV19, the J gene TRBJ1-1; D is unresolved. V was pared by 3 bases and J by 0 bases, with 11 bases between. Germline loops: CDR1 LNHDA, CDR2 SQIVND (reference sequence). The CDR3 contains 15 residues. CDR3 DNA sequence: TGTGCCAGTAGTATGCAGGTACTGCTGAACACTGAAGCTTTCTTT. Translation gives CASSMQVLLNTEAFF. Filled out from reference TRBV19 and TRBJ1-1, the complete variable domain reads DGGITQSPKYLFRKEGQNVTLSCEQNLNHDAMYWYRQDPGQGLRLIYYSQIVNDFQKGDIAEGYSVSREKKESFPLTVTSAQKNPTAFYLCASSMQVLLNTEAFFGQGTRLTVV.

Of note for this clone: Other DNA sequences from this sample encode an identical CDR3 as well. The genes are TRBV9 and TRBJ2-3, with D possibly TRBD2 on 6 matching bases. The ends were cut back, 0 bases at V and 3 bases at J, with 8 bases in the middle. Germline CDR1 SGDLS, CDR2 YYNGEE. The CDR3 runs 14 residues. CDR3 amino acids: CASSVEGTTDTQYF. In DNA, the CDR3 is TGTGCCAGCAGCGTAGAGGGGACTACAGATACGCAGTATTTT. The entire variable domain, with the rest obtained from reference TRBV9 and TRBJ2-3, is as follows: DSGVTQTPKHLITATGQRVTLRCSPRSGDLSVYWYQQSLDQGLQFLIQYYNGEERAKGNILERFSAQQFPDLHSELNLSSLELGDSALYFCASSVEGTTDTQYFGPGTRLTVL.

The chain carries TRBV30 and TRBJ1-1; 8 bases match TRBD1. The CDR3 consists of 13 residues. Germline V gives CDR1 GTSNPN, CDR2 SVGIG (reference sequence). With 8 bases clipped from V and 3 bases from J, the junction kept 8 bases outside the gene matches. CDR3 region: CAGRTGRDTEAFF. The CDR3 coding sequence is TGTGCCGGCCGGACAGGGAGGGACACTGAAGCTTTCTTT.

The CDR3 DNA sequence: TGTGCCAGCAGCTCGACAGGGGAGGAAGAGACCCAGTACTTC. It translates to CASSSTGEEETQYF. This sequence joins TRBV7-2 and TRBJ2-5, with TRBD1 matching 8 bases. The CDR3 has 14 amino acids. With V trimmed by 4 bases and J by 3 bases, 4 bases remained unmatched. Germline CDR1 SGHTA, CDR2 FQGNSA. Full variable domain (missing parts from reference TRBV7-2 and TRBJ2-5): GAGVSQSPSNKVTEKGKDVELRCDPISGHTALYWYRQSLGQGLEFLIYFQGNSAPDKSGLPSDRFSAERTGGSVSTLTIQRTQQEDSAVYLCASSSTGEEETQYFGPGTRLLVL.

The chain links TRBV27 to TRBJ2-3; 8 nucleotides agree with TRBD1. Trimming cost V 4 bases and J 3 bases; bases outside gene matches: 12. Per germline, CDR1 MNHEY and CDR2 SMNVEV (reference sequence). The CDR3 runs to 17 residues. CDR3 amino acids: CASSSLRTGWSTDTQYF. The CDR3, as DNA: TGTGCCAGCAGTTCTCTGAGGACAGGGTGGAGTACAGATACGCAGTATTTT.

The chain carries TRBV12-5 and TRBJ2-5, with 12 positions matching TRBD1. The CDR3 is made up of 17 amino acids. V lost 5 bases to trimming and J lost 5 bases; unmatched junction nucleotides: 12. Per the germline V gene, CDR1 is LGHNT and CDR2 is FRNRAP. Here the CDR3 DNA reads TGTGCTAGTGGTCCACGTCCCGGGACAGGGGGCGGTGAGACCCAGTACTTC. Amino acid sequence: CASGPRPGTGGGETQYF. Full variable domain (rest looked up from reference TRBV12-5 and TRBJ2-5): DARVTQTPRHKVTEMGQEVTMRCQPILGHNTVFWYRQTMMQGLELLAYFRNRAPLDDSGMPKDRFSAEMPDATLATLKIQPSEPRDSAVYFCASGPRPGTGGGETQYFGPGTRLLVL.

The rearrangement links TRBV7-2 to TRBJ2-7; D is possibly TRBD1 or TRBD2 (5 bases each). CDR1 SGHTA and CDR2 FQGNSA come from the germline V gene. The CDR3 totals 13 residues. V lost 5 bases to trimming and J lost 0 bases, with 8 bases between them. CDR3 residues: CASSGGPSYEQYF. In DNA form, the CDR3 reads TGTGCCAGCAGCGGGGGTCCCTCCTACGAGCAGTACTTC. Based on the CDR3 plus reference TRBV7-2 and TRBJ2-7, the full variable domain is GAGVSQSPSNKVTEKGKDVELRCDPISGHTALYWYRQSLGQGLEFLIYFQGNSAPDKSGLPSDRFSAERTGGSVSTLTIQRTQQEDSAVYLCASSGGPSYEQYFGPGTRLTVT.

The chain combines TRBV6-4 with TRBJ2-1; TRBD2 aligns across 7 bases. V gave up 0 bases and J gave up 8 bases; unmatched junction bases: 10. The germline V gene has CDR1 MRHNA and CDR2 SNTAGT. The CDR3 covers 16 residues. CDR3 protein: CASSDSGGAGIDEQFF. For the CDR3, the DNA is TGTGCCAGCAGTGACTCTGGCGGAGCGGGGATTGATGAGCAGTTCTTC.

CDR3 amino acids: CASSWGQGLSEQYF. Here the CDR3 DNA reads TGTGCCAGCAGCTGGGGACAGGGCTTGAGCGAGCAGTACTTC. The J gene is TRBJ2-7, the V gene TRBV11-2, with 9 bases identical to TRBD1. The germline CDR1 and CDR2 sequences are SGHAT and FQNNGV. The CDR3 has 14 residues. The ends lost 4 bases at V and 6 bases at J; junction bases unmatched: 7.

This sequence joins TRBV30 and TRBJ2-7, with D maybe TRBD2 (6 bases). Germline V gene lookup returns CDR1 GTSNPN and CDR2 SVGIG (reference sequence). This CDR3 has 13 amino acids. Deletions cut 2 bases from V and 4 bases from J, with 12 bases between. The CDR3 spells CAWSSGTYYEQYF. The CDR3 nucleotides are TGTGCCTGGAGTTCTGGGACTTATTACGAGCAGTACTTC.

This chain uses TRBV30 with TRBJ1-2, with a weak D call TRBD1 (6 bases). CDR1 GTSNPN and CDR2 SVGIG come from the germline V gene (reference sequence). The CDR3 loop spans 13 amino acids. V dropped 0 bases and J dropped 8 bases, with 13 bases sitting between them. This CDR3 is CAWSVLGGQGYTF. In DNA, the CDR3 is TGTGCCTGGAGTGTACTAGGGGGGCAAGGCTACACCTTC.

The chain links TRBV28 to TRBJ2-7, with no clear D. The CDR3 has 14 amino acids. Germline V gene data show CDR1 as MDHEN and CDR2 as SYDVKM. V gave up 2 bases and J gave up 0 bases, with 8 bases separating them. CDR3: CASSLADSSYEQYF. The CDR3 DNA follows: TGTGCCAGCAGTTTAGCGGATAGCTCCTACGAGCAGTACTTC.

The rearrangement links TRBV7-8 to TRBJ2-1, with 11 nucleotides matching TRBD2. The CDR3 extends over 17 amino acids. Losses at the gene ends were 2 bases for V and 10 bases for J; bases not matched to a gene: 13. From germline, CDR1 is SGHVS and CDR2 FQNEAQ. CDR3 sequence reads: CASSLSGTSGQAPEQFF. In nucleotides, the CDR3 is TGTGCCAGCAGCTTATCGGGGACTAGCGGCCAGGCCCCCGAGCAGTTCTTC. Drawing the rest from reference TRBV7-8 and TRBJ2-1, the complete variable domain is GAGVSQSPRYKVAKRGQDVALRCDPISGHVSLFWYQQALGQGPEFLTYFQNEAQLDKSGLPSDRFFAERPEGSVSTLKIQRTQQEDSAVYLCASSLSGTSGQAPEQFFGPGTRLTVL.

The chain carries TRBV5-6 and TRBJ2-2; 9 nucleotides line up with TRBD1. With V trimmed by 3 bases and J by 6 bases, 6 bases remained unmatched. Looked up from germline, CDR1 is SGHDT and CDR2 is YYEEEE. The CDR3 length is 15 residues. CDR3 in amino acids: CASSYRGRGPGELFF. The CDR3 coding sequence is TGTGCCAGCAGCTACAGGGGGCGCGGGCCCGGGGAGCTGTTTTTT.